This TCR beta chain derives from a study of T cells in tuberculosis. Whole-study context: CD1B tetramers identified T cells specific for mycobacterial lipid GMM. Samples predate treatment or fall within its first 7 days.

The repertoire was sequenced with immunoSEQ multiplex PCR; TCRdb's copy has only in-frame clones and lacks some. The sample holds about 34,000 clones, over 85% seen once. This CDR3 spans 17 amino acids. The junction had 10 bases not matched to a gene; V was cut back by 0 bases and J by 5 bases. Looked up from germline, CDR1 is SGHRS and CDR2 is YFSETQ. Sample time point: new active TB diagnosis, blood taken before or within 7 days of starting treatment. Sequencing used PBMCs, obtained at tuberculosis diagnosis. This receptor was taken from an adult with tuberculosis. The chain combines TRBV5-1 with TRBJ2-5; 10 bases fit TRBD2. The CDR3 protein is CASSLGGLASSKETQYF. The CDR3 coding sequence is TGCGCCAGCAGCTTGGGGGGACTAGCGTCATCGAAGGAGACCCAGTACTTC.